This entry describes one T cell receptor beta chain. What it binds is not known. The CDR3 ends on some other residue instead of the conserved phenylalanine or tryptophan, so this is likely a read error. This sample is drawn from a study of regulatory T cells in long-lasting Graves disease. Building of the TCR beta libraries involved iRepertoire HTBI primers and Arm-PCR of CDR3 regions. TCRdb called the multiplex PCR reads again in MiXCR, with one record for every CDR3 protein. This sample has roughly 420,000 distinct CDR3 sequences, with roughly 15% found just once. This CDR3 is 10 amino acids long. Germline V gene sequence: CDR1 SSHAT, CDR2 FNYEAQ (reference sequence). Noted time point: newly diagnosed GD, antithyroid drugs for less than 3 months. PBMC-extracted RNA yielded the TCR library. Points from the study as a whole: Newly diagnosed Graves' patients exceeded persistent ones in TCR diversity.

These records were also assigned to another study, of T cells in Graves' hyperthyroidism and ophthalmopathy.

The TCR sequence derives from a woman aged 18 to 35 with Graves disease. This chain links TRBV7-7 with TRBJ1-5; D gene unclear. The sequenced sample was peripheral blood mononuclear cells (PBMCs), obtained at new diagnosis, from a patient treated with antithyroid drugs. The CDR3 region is CASLPQPQHL. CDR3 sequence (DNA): TGTGCTAGCCTACCCCAGCCCCAGCATCTT.